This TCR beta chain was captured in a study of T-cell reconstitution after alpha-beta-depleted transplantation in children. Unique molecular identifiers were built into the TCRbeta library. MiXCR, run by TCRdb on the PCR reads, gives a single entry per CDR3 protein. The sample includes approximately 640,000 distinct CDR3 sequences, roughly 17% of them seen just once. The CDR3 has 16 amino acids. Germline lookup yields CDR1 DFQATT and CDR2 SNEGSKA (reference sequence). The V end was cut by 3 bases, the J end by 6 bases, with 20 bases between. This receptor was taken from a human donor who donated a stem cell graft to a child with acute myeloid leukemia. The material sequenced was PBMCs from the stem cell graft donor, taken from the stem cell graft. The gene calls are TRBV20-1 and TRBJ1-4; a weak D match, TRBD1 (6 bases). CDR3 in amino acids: CSASPGEVQLDEKLFF. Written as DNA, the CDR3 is TGCAGTGCTAGTCCAGGGGAGGTTCAACTGGATGAAAAACTGTTTTTT.